The 31 T cell receptor beta chains below were found in one sample sequenced in a study of T-cell reconstitution after alpha-beta-depleted transplantation in children. Using unique molecular identifiers, the investigators prepared the TCRbeta library. Each CDR3 protein gets one entry after TCRdb re-called the PCR reads with MiXCR. The top ten hold approximately 2.3% of the sample, which has about 500,000 distinct CDR3 sequences, less than 35% seen once. The source material was PBMCs from the stem cell graft donor, sampled from the stem cell graft. These receptors came from a human donor who donated a stem cell graft to a child with aplastic anemia.

V is TRBV6-1 and J is TRBJ2-7, with TRBD1 identical over 9 bases. With V trimmed by 11 bases and J by 1 base, 9 bases remained unmatched. CDR1 and CDR2 (germline): MNHNS, SASEGT. This CDR3 is built from 14 residues. CDR3 in amino acids: CAVRLGQGSYEQYV. CDR3 DNA: TGTGCCGTGCGTCTAGGACAGGGGTCCTACGAGCAGTACGTC.

The chain links TRBV4-2 to TRBJ2-5, with TRBD2 matching over 7 bases. The CDR3 is made up of 14 amino acids. CDR1 is LGHNA and CDR2 is YNFKEQ in the germline V gene. The J segment lost 5 bases and the V segment lost 1 base, leaving 4 bases of the junction unmatched. The CDR3 coding sequence is TGTGCCAGCAGCCAAGGAGCGGGAACGGAGACCCAGTACTTC. Translating gives CASSQGAGTETQYF.

Only a few counts were recorded for this clonotype. The V gene is TRBV19, the J gene TRBJ1-5, with D possibly being TRBD1 (5 bases). V lost 7 bases and J lost 6, with 13 bases in between. CDR1 LNHDA and CDR2 SQIVND come from the germline V gene (reference sequence). CDR3 length: 13 amino acids. The CDR3 nucleotides read TGTGCCAGTACCGAGAGGGGCCCTCAGCCCCAGCATTTT. Translated, it gives CASTERGPQPQHF.

This clonotype has a handful of counts. The chain joins TRBV6-5 to TRBJ2-5; D remains ambiguous. The V gene lost 0 bases and the J gene lost 5 bases, with 7 bases spanning the gap. CDR1 and CDR2 (germline): MNHEY, SVGAGI. The CDR3 has 13 amino acids. CDR3 region: CASSYSRLETQYF. The CDR3 DNA follows: TGTGCCAGCAGTTACTCGAGGCTGGAGACCCAGTACTTC.

The chain has TRBV20-1 and TRBJ1-4; the match to TRBD1 covers 11 bases. This CDR3 has 14 amino acids. Germline V CDR1 and CDR2: DFQATT, SNEGSKA (reference sequence). The V gene end was trimmed by 6 bases and the J gene end by 8 bases; junction bases not matched to a gene: 8. CDR3 amino acids: CSARTGGEDEKLFF. The CDR3 DNA follows: TGCAGTGCAAGGACAGGGGGCGAGGACGAAAAACTGTTTTTT.

The chain recombines TRBV12-3 or TRBV12-4 with TRBJ2-1; D unresolved. The CDR3 covers 12 residues. Trimming took off 6 bases at V and 9 bases at J, with 12 bases between the two ends. DNA for the CDR3: TGTGCCAGCAGGAATCGGGTGGGTGAGCAGTTCTTC. Its protein is CASRNRVGEQFF.

CDR3: CSADIGGNGNTIYF. Here the CDR3 DNA reads TGCAGTGCCGACATAGGGGGGAATGGAAACACCATATATTTT. This sequence joins TRBV20-1 and TRBJ1-3; the D gene is possibly TRBD1 (6 bases). Trimming removed 6 bases from V and 3 bases from J, with 15 bases in between. The CDR3 is 14 residues long. CDR1 DFQATT and CDR2 SNEGSKA come from the germline V gene (reference sequence).

This clonotype was seen a few times. The chain recombines TRBV19 with TRBJ1-2; 9 nucleotides line up with TRBD1. Trimming took 6 bases from V and 8 from J; bases not matched to a gene: 4. Germline V CDR1 and CDR2: LNHDA, SQIVND (reference sequence). The CDR3 covers 12 residues. CDR3 nucleotide sequence: TGTGCCAGTAGCCAGACAGGGGGAGGCTACACCTTC. The encoded protein is CASSQTGGGYTF.

This clonotype was counted between two and nine times. The chain has TRBV20-1 and TRBJ2-7; tentative D call: TRBD2 (5 bases). CDR1 and CDR2 from the germline V gene are DFQATT and SNEGSKA (reference sequence). Trimming shortened V by 0 bases and J by 7 bases, and 22 bases separated the two germline ends. The CDR3 is 16 residues long. The CDR3 coding sequence is TGCAGTGCTAGAGATGTTGGAGGCCTTCCACGAGGGGAGCAGTACTTC. Amino acid sequence: CSARDVGGLPRGEQYF.

V is TRBV28 and J is TRBJ2-1; TRBD2 agrees at 8 bases. This CDR3 comprises 17 residues. CDR1 is MDHEN, CDR2 SYDVKM, per germline. After removal of 6 bases from V and 2 bases from J, the junction contained 12 bases not matched to a gene. The CDR3 is CASSRLSSSGPYNEQFF. CDR3 nucleotide sequence: TGTGCCAGCAGCCGACTTTCCTCTAGCGGGCCCTACAATGAGCAGTTCTTC.

The chain is built from TRBV5-1 and TRBJ1-1; 8 nucleotides match TRBD1. CDR3 size: 16 residues. In germline, CDR1 is SGHRS, CDR2 YFSETQ. J was trimmed by 0 bases and V by 4 bases; bases with no gene match: 8. The DNA of the CDR3 is TGCGCCAGCAGCCCAGCCGCGACAGGGGTGAACACTGAAGCTTTCTTT. Its protein product is CASSPAATGVNTEAFF.

This clonotype came up a few times. In nucleotides, the CDR3 is TGTGCCAGCAGTTTACTCGGGCAGGGCCTCGGACCCCAGGGTTCACCCCTCCACTTT. It codes for CASSLLGQGLGPQGSPLHF. This sequence joins TRBV27 and TRBJ1-6; D perhaps matches TRBD1 (5 bases). The germline V gene encodes CDR1 MNHEY and CDR2 SMNVEV (reference sequence). Trimming left V 2 bases short and J 9 bases short, with 26 bases between. The CDR3 loop spans 19 amino acids.

This clonotype was seen only once. V gene TRBV29-1 combines with J gene TRBJ2-3, with TRBD2 identical over 16 bases. CDR1 is SQVTM, CDR2 ANQGSEA, per germline. The trim removed 4 bases at V and 2 bases at J, leaving 3 bases unmatched. This CDR3 comprises 16 residues. This chain's CDR3 is CSVGGLAGGTTDTQYF. The CDR3 DNA sequence: TGCAGCGTTGGGGGACTAGCGGGAGGGACCACAGATACGCAGTATTTT.

V usage is TRBV27 and J usage is TRBJ1-1; the D gene is possibly TRBD1 (5 bases). The CDR3 is 16 residues long. CDR1 MNHEY and CDR2 SMNVEV come from the germline V gene (reference sequence). Trimming removed 6 bases at V and 1 base at J, with 18 bases between. CDR3 bases: TGTGCCAGCAGCCAGAGACAGCACTGGGGGAACACTGAAGCTTTCTTT. This translates into CASSQRQHWGNTEAFF.

Only a few counts were recorded for this clonotype. This chain uses TRBV11-2 with TRBJ2-1, with 8 bases lining up with TRBD2. The ends lost 5 bases at V and 6 bases at J; junction bases unmatched: 15. Germline V gene data show CDR1 as SGHAT and CDR2 as FQNNGV. CDR3 length: 17 residues. CDR3 protein: CASSRQPGTSPFNEQFF. The CDR3 DNA sequence: TGTGCCAGCAGCCGCCAGCCTGGGACTAGTCCATTCAATGAGCAGTTCTTC. Together with reference TRBV11-2 and TRBJ2-1, the CDR3 gives the full variable domain: EAGVAQSPRYKIIEKRQSVAFWCNPISGHATLYWYQQILGQGPKLLIQFQNNGVVDDSQLPKDRFSAERLKGVDSTLKIQPAKLEDSAVYLCASSRQPGTSPFNEQFFGPGTRLTVL.

The chain uses TRBV5-1 and TRBJ1-1, with 9 bases aligning to TRBD1. V shed 1 base, J shed 1 base, and the junction held 5 bases outside the gene matches. CDR1 and CDR2 (germline): SGHRS, YFSETQ. The CDR3 sequence is 16 residues long. CDR3 in DNA: TGCGCCAGCAGCTTGCTTGTGGGACAGGGGAACACTGAAGCTTTCTTT. Protein: CASSLLVGQGNTEAFF.

This clonotype has more than one count but fewer than ten. The chain couples TRBV12-3 or TRBV12-4 to TRBJ1-5, with D maybe TRBD1 (6 bases). Trimming left V 3 bases short and J 3 bases short, with 15 bases between. The CDR3 runs to 16 residues. The CDR3 is CASSFYGGLNNQPQHF. CDR3 nucleotide sequence: TGTGCCAGCAGTTTTTACGGGGGGCTTAACAATCAGCCCCAGCATTTT.

The CDR3 here is CASSIKEGLINQPQHF. CDR3 DNA: TGTGCCAGTAGTATAAAGGAAGGGCTAATCAATCAGCCCCAGCATTTT. The rearrangement joins TRBV19 to TRBJ1-5; D unresolved. Between the trimmed V and J ends, which lost 2 bases and 3 bases, there was a span of 14 bases. CDR1 and CDR2 (germline): LNHDA, SQIVND (reference sequence). The CDR3 totals 16 residues.

V and J are TRBV12-3 or TRBV12-4 and TRBJ1-5, with D possibly being TRBD1 (5 bases). The CDR3 has 15 amino acids. Trimming cost V 3 bases and J 4 bases, with 13 bases left between them. The CDR3 region is CASSFEWQGNQPQHF. In DNA form, the CDR3 reads TGTGCCAGCAGTTTCGAGTGGCAGGGTAATCAGCCCCAGCATTTT.

The chain recombines TRBV2 with TRBJ2-7; TRBD1 matches 7 bases. Per the germline V gene, CDR1 is SNHLY and CDR2 is FYNNEI. V shed 7 bases, J shed 2 bases, and the junction held 8 bases outside the gene matches. The CDR3 is made up of 14 amino acids. CDR3 residues: CASTIRTGPYEQYF. The DNA for the CDR3 is TGTGCCAGCACTATCCGGACAGGTCCCTACGAGCAGTACTTC.

The rearrangement links TRBV5-5 to TRBJ1-4; D may be TRBD1 (6 bases). From germline, CDR1 is SGHKS and CDR2 YYEKEE (reference sequence). The CDR3 covers 14 residues. V lost 0 bases, J lost 7 bases, and 10 bases lay in between. CDR3 in amino acids: CASSLETGGEKLFF. The CDR3 bases are TGTGCCAGCAGCTTGGAGACAGGTGGTGAAAAACTGTTTTTT.

This clonotype was picked up a small number of times. The chain combines TRBV12-3 or TRBV12-4 with TRBJ2-2, with D perhaps matching TRBD2 (6 bases). The germline V and J ends were trimmed by 3 bases and 3 bases, with 14 bases remaining between them. The CDR3 sequence is 16 residues long. The CDR3 loop reads CASSFFTGSDTGELFF. The CDR3 nucleotides are TGTGCCAGCAGTTTTTTCACCGGGAGTGACACCGGGGAGCTGTTTTTT.

The chain joins TRBV27 to TRBJ2-3; D remains ambiguous. The V gene lost 3 bases and the J gene lost 5 bases, with 18 bases spanning the gap. Germline V gene sequence: CDR1 MNHEY, CDR2 SMNVEV (reference sequence). The CDR3 sequence is 16 residues long. The CDR3 region is CASSFRPGPVLDTQYF. The CDR3 region has the DNA TGTGCCAGCAGTTTCAGACCCGGTCCGGTCCTAGATACGCAGTATTTT.

The chain joins TRBV5-5 to TRBJ2-1; tentatively, D is TRBD1 or TRBD2 (7 bases each). V gave up 4 bases and J gave up 8 bases, with 16 bases separating them. The CDR3 spans 14 residues. Germline V lookup: CDR1 SGHKS, CDR2 YYEKEE (reference sequence). CDR3: CASSRGGGSYEQFF. The DNA for the CDR3 is TGTGCCAGCAGCCGAGGGGGCGGGAGCTATGAGCAGTTCTTC. The entire variable domain, with the rest obtained from reference TRBV5-5 and TRBJ2-1, is as follows: DAGVTQSPTHLIKTRGQQVTLRCSPISGHKSVSWYQQVLGQGPQFIFQYYEKEERGRGNFPDRFSARQFPNYSSELNVNALLLGDSALYLCASSRGGGSYEQFFGPGTRLTVL.

This sequence joins TRBV18 and TRBJ1-4; D ambiguous. Trimming removed 4 bases at V and 5 bases at J, with 8 bases between. CDR3 length: 13 amino acids. CDR1 is KGHSH and CDR2 is LQKENI in the germline V gene. CDR3 loop: CASSLFVNEKLFF. CDR3 in DNA: TGTGCCAGCTCACTTTTCGTGAATGAAAAACTGTTTTTT.

This rearrangement joins TRBV5-6 to TRBJ2-2; D possibly matches TRBD1 or TRBD2 (6 bases each). Germline loops: CDR1 SGHDT, CDR2 YYEEEE. There are 17 residues in the CDR3. V lost 3 bases to trimming and J lost 6 bases, with 21 bases between them. As DNA, the CDR3 is TGTGCCAGCAGCTCCGTTGGACGGGGGCCCACTCCCGGGGAGCTGTTTTTT. It encodes CASSSVGRGPTPGELFF. The full variable domain, completed using reference TRBV5-6 and TRBJ2-2, is DAGVTQSPTHLIKTRGQQVTLRCSPKSGHDTVSWYQQALGQGPQFIFQYYEEEERQRGNFPDRFSGHQFPNYSSELNVNALLLGDSALYLCASSSVGRGPTPGELFFGEGSRLTVL.

The chain carries TRBV24-1 and TRBJ1-5; D unresolved. The CDR3 contains 14 residues. Trimming removed 0 bases from V and 7 bases from J, with 9 bases in between. In germline, CDR1 is KGHDR, CDR2 SFDVKD. The CDR3, as DNA: TGTGCCACCAGTGATTTGTCCCCGGGACAGCCCCAGCATTTT. This encodes CATSDLSPGQPQHF.

J is TRBJ2-4 and V is TRBV6-5, with TRBD2 matching 9 bases. V dropped 9 bases and J dropped 12; count of bases not matched to a gene: 9. The CDR3 sequence is 12 residues long. CDR1 is MNHEY and CDR2 is SVGAGI in the germline V gene. The CDR3 DNA reads as TGTGCCAGTAAAGAGGCGGGAGGGAATCAGTACTTC. Translated: CASKEAGGNQYF.

The rearrangement links TRBV20-1 to TRBJ2-5; D is ambiguous. Germline V lookup: CDR1 DFQATT, CDR2 SNEGSKA (reference sequence). This CDR3 comprises 16 residues. V shed 0 bases and J shed 3 bases, with 17 bases lying between them. CDR3 region: CSARDPNWNIKETQYF. In DNA form, the CDR3 reads TGCAGTGCTAGAGATCCGAACTGGAACATAAAAGAGACCCAGTACTTC.

This clonotype was seen more than once but under ten times. The chain recombines TRBV29-1 with TRBJ2-7, with TRBD2 identical over 12 bases. Trimming took 5 bases from V and 2 from J; bases not matched to a gene: 1. The CDR3 runs to 13 residues. Germline CDR1 SQVTM, CDR2 ANQGSEA. As DNA, the CDR3 is TGCAGCGTTTGGACTAGCGGGGCCTACGAGCAGTACGTC. Encoded protein: CSVWTSGAYEQYV.

This clonotype has just a few counts. V usage is TRBV12-3 or TRBV12-4 and J usage is TRBJ1-2; TRBD1 matches 7 bases. This CDR3 comprises 14 residues. With 5 bases clipped from V and 3 bases from J, the junction kept 6 bases outside the gene matches. CDR3 in amino acids: CASSPLDRDYGYTF. The CDR3, as DNA: TGTGCCAGCAGTCCTCTCGACAGGGACTATGGCTACACCTTC.